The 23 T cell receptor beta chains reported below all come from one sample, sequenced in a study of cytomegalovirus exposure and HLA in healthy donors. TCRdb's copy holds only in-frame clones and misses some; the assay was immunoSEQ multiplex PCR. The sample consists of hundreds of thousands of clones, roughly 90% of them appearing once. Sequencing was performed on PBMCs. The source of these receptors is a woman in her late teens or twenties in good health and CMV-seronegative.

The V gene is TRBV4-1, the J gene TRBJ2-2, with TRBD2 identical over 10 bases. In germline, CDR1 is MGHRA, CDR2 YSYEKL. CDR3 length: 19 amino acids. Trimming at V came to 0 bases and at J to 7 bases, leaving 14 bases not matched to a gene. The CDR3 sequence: CASSQDGASGGRWGGELFF. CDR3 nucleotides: TGCGCCAGCAGCCAAGATGGAGCTAGCGGGGGCCGTTGGGGCGGGGAGCTGTTTTTT.

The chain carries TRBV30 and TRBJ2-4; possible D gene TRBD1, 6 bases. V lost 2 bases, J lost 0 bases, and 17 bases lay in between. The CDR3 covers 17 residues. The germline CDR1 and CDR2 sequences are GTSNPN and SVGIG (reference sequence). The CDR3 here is CAWSPHREPIAKNIQYF. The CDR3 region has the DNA TGTGCCTGGAGTCCTCACAGGGAGCCCATAGCCAAAAACATTCAGTACTTC.

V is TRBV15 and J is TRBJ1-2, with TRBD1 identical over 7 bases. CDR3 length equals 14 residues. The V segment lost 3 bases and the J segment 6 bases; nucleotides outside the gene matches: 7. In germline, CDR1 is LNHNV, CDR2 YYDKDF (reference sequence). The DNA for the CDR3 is TGTGCCACCAGCAGGCCTGGGACAGCCCATGGCTACACCTTC. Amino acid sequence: CATSRPGTAHGYTF.

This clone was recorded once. This chain's CDR3 is CATSAQGGNTEAFF. In nucleotides, the CDR3 is TGCGCCACCTCGGCCCAGGGGGGGAACACTGAAGCTTTCTTT. The chain uses TRBV5-1 and TRBJ1-1; TRBD1 matches at 7 bases. V dropped 9 bases and J dropped 1; count of bases not matched to a gene: 9. The germline CDR1 and CDR2 sequences are SGHRS and YFSETQ. The CDR3 has 14 amino acids.

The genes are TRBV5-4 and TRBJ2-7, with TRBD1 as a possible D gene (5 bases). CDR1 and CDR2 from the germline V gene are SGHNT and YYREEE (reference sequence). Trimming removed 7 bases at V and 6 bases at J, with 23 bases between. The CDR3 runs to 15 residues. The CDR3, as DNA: TGTGCCAGCGCCAACCTAGGCAGGGCGGTGGCCGAGCAGTACTTC. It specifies CASANLGRAVAEQYF.

CDR3 amino acids: CASSSSGSLLNTEAFF. CDR3 bases: TGTGCCAGCAGCTCGTCAGGTTCCCTCTTGAACACTGAAGCTTTCTTT. The chain recombines TRBV5-4 with TRBJ1-1; no firm D call. Germline V gene sequence: CDR1 SGHNT, CDR2 YYREEE (reference sequence). This CDR3 has 16 amino acids. Trimming shortened V by 3 bases and J by 0 bases, and 15 bases separated the two germline ends.

The CDR3, as DNA: TGTGCCAGCAGCTTAGGACTAGCGGCCTCCTACGAGCAGTACTTC. Protein sequence: CASSLGLAASYEQYF. The gene calls are TRBV7-8 and TRBJ2-7, with TRBD2 matching over 9 bases. The CDR3 extends over 15 amino acids. CDR1 SGHVS and CDR2 FQNEAQ come from the germline V gene. The junction had 1 base not matched to a gene; V was cut back by 1 base and J by 0 bases.

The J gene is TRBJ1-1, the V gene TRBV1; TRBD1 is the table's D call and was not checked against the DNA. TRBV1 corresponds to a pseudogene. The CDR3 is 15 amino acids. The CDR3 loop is CTSSRMDRGSTEAFF. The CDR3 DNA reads TGCACCAGCAGCCGAATGGACAGGGGAAGCACTGAAGCTTTCTTT.

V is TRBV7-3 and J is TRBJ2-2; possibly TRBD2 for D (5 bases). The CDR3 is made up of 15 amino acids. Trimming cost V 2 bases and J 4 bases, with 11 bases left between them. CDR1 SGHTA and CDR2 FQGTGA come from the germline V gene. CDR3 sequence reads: CASSLYGGSTGELFF. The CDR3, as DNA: TGTGCCAGCAGCTTATATGGTGGGAGCACCGGGGAGCTGTTTTTT. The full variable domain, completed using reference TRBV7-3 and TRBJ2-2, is GAGVSQTPSNKVTEKGKYVELRCDPISGHTALYWYRQSLGQGPEFLIYFQGTGAADDSGLPNDRFFAVRPEGSVSTLKIQRTERGDSAVYLCASSLYGGSTGELFFGEGSRLTVL.

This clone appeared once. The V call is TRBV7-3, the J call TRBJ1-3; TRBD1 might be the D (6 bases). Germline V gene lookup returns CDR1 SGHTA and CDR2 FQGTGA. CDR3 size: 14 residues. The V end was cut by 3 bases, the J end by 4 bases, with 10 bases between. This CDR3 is CASSLTGSGNTIYF. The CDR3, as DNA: TGTGCCAGCAGCTTGACAGGATCCGGAAACACCATATATTTT. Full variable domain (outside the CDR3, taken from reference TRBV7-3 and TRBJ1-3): GAGVSQTPSNKVTEKGKYVELRCDPISGHTALYWYRQSLGQGPEFLIYFQGTGAADDSGLPNDRFFAVRPEGSVSTLKIQRTERGDSAVYLCASSLTGSGNTIYFGEGSWLTVV.

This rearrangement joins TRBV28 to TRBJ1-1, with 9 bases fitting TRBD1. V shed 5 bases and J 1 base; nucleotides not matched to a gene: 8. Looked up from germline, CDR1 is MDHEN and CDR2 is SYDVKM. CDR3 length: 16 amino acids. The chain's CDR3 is CASSPIGTGKNTEAFF. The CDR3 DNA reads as TGTGCCAGCAGTCCTATAGGGACAGGGAAGAACACTGAAGCTTTCTTT.

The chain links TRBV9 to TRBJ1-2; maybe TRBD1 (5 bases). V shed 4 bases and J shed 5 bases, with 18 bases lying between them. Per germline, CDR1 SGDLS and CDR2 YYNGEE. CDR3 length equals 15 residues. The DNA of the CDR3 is TGTGCCAGCAGCTCAGGGCCAGACTCGCCTTATGGCTACACCTTC. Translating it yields CASSSGPDSPYGYTF.

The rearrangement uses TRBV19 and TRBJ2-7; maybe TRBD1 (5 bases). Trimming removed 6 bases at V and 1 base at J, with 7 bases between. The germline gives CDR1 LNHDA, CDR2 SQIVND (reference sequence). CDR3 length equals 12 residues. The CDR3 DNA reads TGTGCCAGTAGCTCAGGGTCCTACGAGCAGTACTTC. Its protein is CASSSGSYEQYF.

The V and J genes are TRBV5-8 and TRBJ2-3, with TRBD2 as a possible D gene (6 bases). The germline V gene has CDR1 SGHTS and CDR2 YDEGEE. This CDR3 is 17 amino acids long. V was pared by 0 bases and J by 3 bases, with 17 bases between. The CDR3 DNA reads TGTGCCAGCAGCTTGGCCAGAGGTCGTCGGGGGACAGATACGCAGTATTTT. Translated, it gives CASSLARGRRGTDTQYF.

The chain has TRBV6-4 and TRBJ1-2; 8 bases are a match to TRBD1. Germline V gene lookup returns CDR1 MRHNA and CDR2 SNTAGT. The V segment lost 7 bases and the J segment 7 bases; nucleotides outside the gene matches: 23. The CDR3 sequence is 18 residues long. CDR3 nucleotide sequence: TGTGCCAGCATCCGGTGGGGAGACAGGGGAATTGGGGAGGGTGGCTACACCTTC. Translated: CASIRWGDRGIGEGGYTF.

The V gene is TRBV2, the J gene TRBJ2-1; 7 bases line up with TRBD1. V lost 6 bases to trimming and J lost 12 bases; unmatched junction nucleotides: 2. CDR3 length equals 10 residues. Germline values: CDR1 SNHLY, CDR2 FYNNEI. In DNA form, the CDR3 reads TGTGCCAGCAGACAGGGGTGGCAGTTCTTC. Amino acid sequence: CASRQGWQFF. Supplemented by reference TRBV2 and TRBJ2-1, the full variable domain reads EPEVTQTPSHQVTQMGQEVILRCVPISNHLYFYWYRQILGQKVEFLVSFYNNEISEKSEIFDDQFSVERPDGSNFTLKIRSTKLEDSAMYFCASRQGWQFFGPGTRLTVL.

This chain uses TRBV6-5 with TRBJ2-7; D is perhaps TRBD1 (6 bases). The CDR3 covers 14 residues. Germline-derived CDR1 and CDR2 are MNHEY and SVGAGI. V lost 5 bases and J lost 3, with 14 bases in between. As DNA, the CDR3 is TGTGCCAGCAGTACCGCCGGGACAAGCTACGAGCAGTACTTC. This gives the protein CASSTAGTSYEQYF.

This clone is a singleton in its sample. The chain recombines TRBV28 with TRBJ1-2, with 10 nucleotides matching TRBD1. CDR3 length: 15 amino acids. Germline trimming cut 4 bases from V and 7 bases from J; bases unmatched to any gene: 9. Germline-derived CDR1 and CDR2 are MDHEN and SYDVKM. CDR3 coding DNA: TGTGCCAGCAGTTCATCGACAGGGGGCGGTCTTGGCTACACCTTC. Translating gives CASSSSTGGGLGYTF.

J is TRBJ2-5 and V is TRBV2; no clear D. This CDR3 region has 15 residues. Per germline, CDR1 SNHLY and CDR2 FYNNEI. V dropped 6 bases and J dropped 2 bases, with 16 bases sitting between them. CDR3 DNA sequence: TGTGCCAGCAGCGCGTCCCCAAGCGCACAAGAGACCCAGTACTTC. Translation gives CASSASPSAQETQYF.

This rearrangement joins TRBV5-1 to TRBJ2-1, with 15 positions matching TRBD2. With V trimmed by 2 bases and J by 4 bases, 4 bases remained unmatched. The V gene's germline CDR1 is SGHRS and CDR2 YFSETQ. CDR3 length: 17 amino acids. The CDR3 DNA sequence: TGCGCCAGCAGCTTCTCCGGGACTAGCGGGAGGTACAATGAGCAGTTCTTC. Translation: CASSFSGTSGRYNEQFF. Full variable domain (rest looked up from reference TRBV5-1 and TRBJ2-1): KAGVTQTPRYLIKTRGQQVTLSCSPISGHRSVSWYQQTPGQGLQFLFEYFSETQRNKGNFPGRFSGRQFSNSRSEMNVSTLELGDSALYLCASSFSGTSGRYNEQFFGPGTRLTVL.

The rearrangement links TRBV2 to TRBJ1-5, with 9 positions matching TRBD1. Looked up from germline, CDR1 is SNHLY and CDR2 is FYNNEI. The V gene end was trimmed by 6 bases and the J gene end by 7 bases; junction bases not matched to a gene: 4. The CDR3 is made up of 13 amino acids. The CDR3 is CASRDRGQQPQHF. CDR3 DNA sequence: TGTGCCAGCAGGGACAGGGGACAACAGCCCCAGCATTTT.

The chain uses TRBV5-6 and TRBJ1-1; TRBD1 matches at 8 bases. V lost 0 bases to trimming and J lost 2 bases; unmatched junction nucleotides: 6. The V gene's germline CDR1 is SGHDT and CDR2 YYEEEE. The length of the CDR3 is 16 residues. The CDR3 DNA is TGTGCCAGCAGCTTGGCGGCAGGGGGCTACAACACTGAAGCTTTCTTT. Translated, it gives CASSLAAGGYNTEAFF.

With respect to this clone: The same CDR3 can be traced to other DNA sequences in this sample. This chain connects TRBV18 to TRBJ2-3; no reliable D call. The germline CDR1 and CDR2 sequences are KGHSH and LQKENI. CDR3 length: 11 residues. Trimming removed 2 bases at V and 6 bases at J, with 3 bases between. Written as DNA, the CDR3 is TGTGCCAGCTCACCATCTGATACGCAGTATTTT. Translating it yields CASSPSDTQYF.